The 21 T cell receptor beta chains given below trace back to one sample, sequenced in a study of cytomegalovirus exposure and HLA in healthy donors. Amplification used 60 Vbeta primers and 13 Jbeta primers. Sequencing was performed with immunoSEQ multiplex PCR; in TCRdb, only in-frame clones are kept and a portion is missing. Of 150,000 to 170,000 clones in the sample, approximately 72% were seen once. The sequencing sample was made of PBMCs. The receptors here all came from a man younger than 35 in good health and CMV-seronegative.

The rearrangement links TRBV5-1 to TRBJ2-5; D ambiguous. The CDR3 has 15 residues. Germline CDR1 is SGHRS and CDR2 is YFSETQ. V gave up 8 bases and J gave up 5 bases, with 22 bases separating them. The CDR3, as DNA: TGCGCCAGTACCGTTATGAGTCAGGTCCAGGAGACCCAGTACTTC. Translated: CASTVMSQVQETQYF.

The J gene is TRBJ1-5, the V gene TRBV7-6; a weak D match, TRBD1 (5 bases). V lost 5 bases and J 3 bases, leaving 17 bases between the germline ends. The length of the CDR3 is 16 residues. CDR1 is SGHVS and CDR2 is FNYEAQ in the germline V gene. The CDR3 DNA is TGTGCCAGCAGCCCGAGGAAAAAGACAGTCAATCAGCCCCAGCATTTT. It translates to CASSPRKKTVNQPQHF.

This rearrangement joins TRBV11-2 to TRBJ1-5; 10 bases align to TRBD1. The CDR3 runs 14 residues. The V and J ends lost 5 bases and 5 bases, in that order; junction bases with no gene match: 3. The germline gives CDR1 SGHAT, CDR2 FQNNGV. The DNA of the CDR3 is TGTGCCAGCAGCGAGGGGACAGGGGATCAGCCCCAGCATTTT. Translating it yields CASSEGTGDQPQHF.

The chain employs TRBV6-5 and TRBJ1-1; D not certain. V dropped 4 bases and J dropped 11 bases, with 23 bases sitting between them. The CDR3 consists of 15 residues. In germline, CDR1 is MNHEY, CDR2 SVGAGI. The CDR3 spells CASSSILSGGMKAFF. CDR3 sequence (DNA): TGTGCCAGCAGTTCTATATTGTCGGGCGGGATGAAGGCTTTCTTT.

The rearrangement links TRBV18 to TRBJ2-1; 8 bases are shared with TRBD2. The germline gives CDR1 KGHSH, CDR2 LQKENI. V lost 0 bases and J lost 8; bases outside the gene matches: 6. This CDR3 has 15 residues. CDR3 in DNA: TGTGCCAGCTCACCACCGGATAGCGGGAACTATGAGCAGTTCTTC. It yields the protein CASSPPDSGNYEQFF.

In DNA, the CDR3 is TGTGCCACCAGCAGAGGGGGGCGGGCCAGCACAGATACGCAGTATTTT. It encodes CATSRGGRASTDTQYF. This chain connects TRBV15 to TRBJ2-3, with D perhaps matching TRBD1 (6 bases). Trimming took 1 base from V and 0 from J, leaving 11 bases between them. Germline V gene data show CDR1 as LNHNV and CDR2 as YYDKDF (reference sequence). The CDR3 is 16 residues long.

The gene calls are TRBV27 and TRBJ2-1, with D possibly TRBD2 on 6 matching bases. This CDR3 contains 13 residues. The germline V gene encodes CDR1 MNHEY and CDR2 SMNVEV (reference sequence). V lost 5 bases to trimming and J lost 7 bases, with 12 bases between them. CDR3 sequence (DNA): TGTGCCAGCAGTCTACTAGGGAGGAATGAGCAGTTCTTC. This translates into CASSLLGRNEQFF.

The chain employs TRBV7-8 and TRBJ2-3, with a possible D match to TRBD2 (5 bases). Trimming took 1 base from V and 5 from J, leaving 10 bases between them. Germline CDR1 and CDR2: SGHVS and FQNEAQ. The CDR3 sequence is 14 residues long. As DNA, the CDR3 is TGTGCCAGCAGCTTAGTGGACGGGGTAGATACGCAGTATTTT. This translates into CASSLVDGVDTQYF.

This clone has just one count. The chain couples TRBV14 to TRBJ2-3; no clear D gene. This CDR3 contains 19 residues. The ends were cut back, 1 base at V and 4 bases at J, with 24 bases in the middle. Germline V gene sequence: CDR1 SGHDN, CDR2 FVKESK. The CDR3 protein is CASSQARSMVQTRADTQYF. The CDR3 DNA follows: TGTGCCAGCAGCCAAGCGCGGTCCATGGTACAAACCCGCGCAGATACGCAGTATTTT.

There are a few counts of this clone. The CDR3 DNA reads TGTGCCAGCAGCTTCGGAGCGGGAGGCAAGACCAATGAGCAGTTCTTC. Translating it yields CASSFGAGGKTNEQFF. V gene TRBV5-5 combines with J gene TRBJ2-1; 9 bases fit TRBD2. The CDR3 is 16 amino acids. The V segment lost 2 bases and the J segment 6 bases; nucleotides outside the gene matches: 9. Germline CDR1 and CDR2: SGHKS and YYEKEE (reference sequence).

V and J are TRBV19 and TRBJ2-7; weak D call: TRBD2 (6 bases). The CDR3 loop spans 15 amino acids. Trimming pared 3 bases from V and 0 bases from J, leaving 12 bases between. CDR1 LNHDA and CDR2 SQIVND come from the germline V gene (reference sequence). CDR3: CASSILAGPSYEQYF. The CDR3 coding sequence is TGTGCCAGTAGTATTCTTGCGGGACCCTCCTACGAGCAGTACTTC.

This chain uses TRBV7-2 with TRBJ2-7; TRBD2 aligns across 9 bases. This CDR3 is 14 amino acids long. The germline CDR1 and CDR2 sequences are SGHTA and FQGNSA. Trimming removed 8 bases from V and 1 base from J; junction bases left unmatched: 6. Here the CDR3 DNA reads TGTGCCAGCGCGTTTAGCGGGGGTTCCTACGAGCAGTACTTC. Translated: CASAFSGGSYEQYF.

The chain is built from TRBV11-2 and TRBJ2-7; the D gene is possibly TRBD1 (6 bases). The CDR3 length is 16 residues. CDR1 and CDR2 (germline): SGHAT, FQNNGV. Trimming took off 7 bases at V and 4 bases at J, with 23 bases between the two ends. Here the CDR3 DNA reads TGTGCCAGCAACCCCGGGGTGGGGGCGGTTAGTTACGAGCAGTACTTC. Translation gives CASNPGVGAVSYEQYF.

The chain has TRBV5-4 and TRBJ2-1, with D possibly being TRBD2 (5 bases). The germline CDR1 and CDR2 sequences are SGHNT and YYREEE (reference sequence). The CDR3 contains 15 residues. Trimming shortened V by 4 bases and J by 8 bases, and 19 bases separated the two germline ends. The CDR3 protein is CASSDASRSGDEQFF. The CDR3 DNA follows: TGTGCCAGCAGCGACGCTAGCAGGTCCGGGGATGAGCAGTTCTTC.

The V call is TRBV10-1, the J call TRBJ2-2, with D tentatively TRBD1 (6 bases). V was cut by 6 bases and J by 4 bases, with 18 bases left in between. The CDR3 consists of 16 residues. The V gene's germline CDR1 is WNHNN and CDR2 SYGVQD (reference sequence). The CDR3 sequence is CASRLPGGRPTGELFF. The CDR3 bases are TGCGCCAGCAGACTTCCTGGGGGCCGACCCACCGGGGAGCTGTTTTTT.

The J gene is TRBJ2-5, the V gene TRBV6-5; 11 bases fit TRBD1. There are 14 residues in the CDR3. Per germline, CDR1 MNHEY and CDR2 SVGAGI. The J segment lost 11 bases and the V segment lost 4 bases, leaving 9 bases of the junction unmatched. The DNA for the CDR3 is TGTGCCAGCAGTTCCCGGGACAGGGGGGGGGAGCAGTACTTC. It yields the protein CASSSRDRGGEQYF.

This clone has just one count. J is TRBJ2-7 and V is TRBV4-1; 8 bases align to TRBD1. This CDR3 spans 15 amino acids. With V trimmed by 0 bases and J by 9 bases, 10 bases remained unmatched. The germline V gene encodes CDR1 MGHRA and CDR2 YSYEKL. The CDR3, as DNA: TGCGCCAGCAGCCAAGACGGGACAGGTTTGAAGGTGCAGTACTTC. Translated, it gives CASSQDGTGLKVQYF.

This chain joins TRBV5-4 and TRBJ2-7; a possible D gene is TRBD2 (6 bases). Trimming took 0 bases from V and 6 from J, leaving 16 bases between them. The germline gives CDR1 SGHNT, CDR2 YYREEE (reference sequence). CDR3 length equals 15 residues. For the CDR3, the DNA is TGTGCCAGCAGCTTGGGGGGACTGGGTCGAGTCGAGCAGTACTTC. This sequence encodes CASSLGGLGRVEQYF.

This clone was seen only a few times. This chain links TRBV27 with TRBJ2-2; 13 bases line up with TRBD2. The CDR3 length is 18 residues. Germline V gene data show CDR1 as MNHEY and CDR2 as SMNVEV (reference sequence). V lost 5 bases, J lost 5 bases, and 11 bases stayed unmatched. DNA of the CDR3: TGTGCCAGCAGTGAAACTAGCGGGAGGGCGGTTTGGACCGGGGAGCTGTTTTTT. It yields the protein CASSETSGRAVWTGELFF.

The V call is TRBV7-2, the J call TRBJ1-2; 7 bases agree with TRBD1. The CDR3 is 14 amino acids. In germline, CDR1 is SGHTA, CDR2 FQGNSA. V lost 1 base, J lost 3 bases, and 2 bases stayed unmatched. The CDR3 bases are TGTGCCAGCAGCTTAGTTGACAGGGACTATGGCTACACCTTC. Its protein product is CASSLVDRDYGYTF.

This clone was seen more than once but under ten times. The rearrangement uses TRBV5-1 and TRBJ1-6; the D is unclear. The CDR3 is made up of 18 amino acids. Germline lookup yields CDR1 SGHRS and CDR2 YFSETQ. V was pared by 4 bases and J by 0 bases, with 17 bases between. In nucleotides, the CDR3 is TGCGCCAGCAGCGCGGGAGATTGGACGGGCTCCTATAATTCACCCCTCCACTTT. This translates into CASSAGDWTGSYNSPLHF.